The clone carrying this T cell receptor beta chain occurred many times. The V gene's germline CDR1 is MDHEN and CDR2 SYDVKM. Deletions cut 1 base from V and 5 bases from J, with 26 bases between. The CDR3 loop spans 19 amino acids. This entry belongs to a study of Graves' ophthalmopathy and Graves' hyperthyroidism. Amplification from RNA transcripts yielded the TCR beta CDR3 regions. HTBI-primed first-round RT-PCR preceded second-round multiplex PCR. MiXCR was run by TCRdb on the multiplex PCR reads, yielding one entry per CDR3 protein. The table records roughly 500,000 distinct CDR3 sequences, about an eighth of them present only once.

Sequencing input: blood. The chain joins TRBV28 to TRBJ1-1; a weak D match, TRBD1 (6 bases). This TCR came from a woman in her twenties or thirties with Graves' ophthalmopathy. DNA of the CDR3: TGTGCCAGCAGTTTATCTCGATTTGGACGGAAGACAGGTACTACTGAAGCTTTCTTT. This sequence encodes CASSLSRFGRKTGTTEAFF.